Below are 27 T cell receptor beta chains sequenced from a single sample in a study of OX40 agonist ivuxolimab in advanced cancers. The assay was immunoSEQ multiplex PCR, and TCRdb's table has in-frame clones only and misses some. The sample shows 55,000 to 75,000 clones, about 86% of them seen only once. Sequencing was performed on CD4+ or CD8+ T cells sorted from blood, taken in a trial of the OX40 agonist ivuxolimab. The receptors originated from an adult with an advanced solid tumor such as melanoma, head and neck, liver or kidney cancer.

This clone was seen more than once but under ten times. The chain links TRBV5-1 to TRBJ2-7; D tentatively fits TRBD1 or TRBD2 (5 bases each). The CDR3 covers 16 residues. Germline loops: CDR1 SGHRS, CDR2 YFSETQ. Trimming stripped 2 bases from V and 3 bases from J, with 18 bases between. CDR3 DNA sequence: TGCGCCAGCAGCTTAGAGGGCCCACCGAGGGGCTACGAGCAGTACTTC. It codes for CASSLEGPPRGYEQYF.

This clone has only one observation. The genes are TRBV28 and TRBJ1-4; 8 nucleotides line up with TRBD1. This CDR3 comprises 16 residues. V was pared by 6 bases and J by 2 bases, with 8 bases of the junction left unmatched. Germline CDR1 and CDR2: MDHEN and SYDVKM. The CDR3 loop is CASSFLQGATNEKLFF. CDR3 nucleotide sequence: TGTGCCAGCAGCTTTCTCCAGGGGGCGACTAATGAAAAACTGTTTTTT.

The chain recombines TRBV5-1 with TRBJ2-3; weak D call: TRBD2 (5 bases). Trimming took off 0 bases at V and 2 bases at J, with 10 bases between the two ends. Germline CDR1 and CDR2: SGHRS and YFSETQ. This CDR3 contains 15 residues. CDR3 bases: TGCGCCAGCAGCTTGGCCGGAGGTTACACAGATACGCAGTATTTT. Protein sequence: CASSLAGGYTDTQYF.

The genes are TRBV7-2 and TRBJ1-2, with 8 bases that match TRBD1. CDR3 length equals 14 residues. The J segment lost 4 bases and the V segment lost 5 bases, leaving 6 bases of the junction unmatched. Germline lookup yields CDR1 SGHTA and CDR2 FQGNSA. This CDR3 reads CASSPRTGSYGYTF. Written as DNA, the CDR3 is TGTGCCAGCAGCCCCCGGACAGGGTCCTATGGCTACACCTTC. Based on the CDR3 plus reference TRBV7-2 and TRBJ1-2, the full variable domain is GAGVSQSPSNKVTEKGKDVELRCDPISGHTALYWYRQSLGQGLEFLIYFQGNSAPDKSGLPSDRFSAERTGGSVSTLTIQRTQQEDSAVYLCASSPRTGSYGYTFGSGTRLTVV.

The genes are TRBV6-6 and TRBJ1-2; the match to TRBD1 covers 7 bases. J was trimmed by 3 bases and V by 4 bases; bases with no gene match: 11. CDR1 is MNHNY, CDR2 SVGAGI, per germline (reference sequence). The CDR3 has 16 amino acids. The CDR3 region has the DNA TGTGCCAGCAGTTCCCCGACAGGGAGAGGGCACTATGGCTACACCTTC. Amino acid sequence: CASSSPTGRGHYGYTF.

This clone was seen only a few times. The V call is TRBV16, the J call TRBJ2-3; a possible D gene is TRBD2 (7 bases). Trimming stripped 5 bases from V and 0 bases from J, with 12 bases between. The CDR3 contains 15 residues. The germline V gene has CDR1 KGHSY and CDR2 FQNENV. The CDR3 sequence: CASSGGGLSTDTQYF. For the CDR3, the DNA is TGTGCCAGCAGCGGCGGGGGCCTCAGCACAGATACGCAGTATTTT. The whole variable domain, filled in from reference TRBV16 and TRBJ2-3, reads GEEVAQTPKHLVRGEGQKAKLYCAPIKGHSYVFWYQQVLKNEFKFLISFQNENVFDETGMPKERFSAKCLPNSPCSLEIQATKLEDSAVYFCASSGGGLSTDTQYFGPGTRLTVL.

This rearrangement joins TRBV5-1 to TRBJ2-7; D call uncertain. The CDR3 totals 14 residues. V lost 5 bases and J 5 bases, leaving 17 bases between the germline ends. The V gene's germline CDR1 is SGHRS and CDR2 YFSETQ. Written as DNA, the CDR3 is TGCGCCAGCAGAGTACAAGGGCCCTGGGACGAGCAGTACTTC. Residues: CASRVQGPWDEQYF.

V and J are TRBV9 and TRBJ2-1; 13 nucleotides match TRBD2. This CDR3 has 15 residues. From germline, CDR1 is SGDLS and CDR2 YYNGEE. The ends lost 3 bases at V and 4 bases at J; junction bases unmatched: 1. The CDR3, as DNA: TGTGCCAGCAGCGCGACTAGCGGGGGGTACAATGAGCAGTTCTTC. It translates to CASSATSGGYNEQFF.

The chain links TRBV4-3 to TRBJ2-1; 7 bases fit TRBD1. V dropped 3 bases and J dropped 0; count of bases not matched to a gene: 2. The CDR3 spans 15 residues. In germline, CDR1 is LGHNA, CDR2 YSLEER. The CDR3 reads CASSHRQGSYNEQFF. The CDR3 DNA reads TGCGCCAGCAGCCATCGACAGGGCTCCTACAATGAGCAGTTCTTC.

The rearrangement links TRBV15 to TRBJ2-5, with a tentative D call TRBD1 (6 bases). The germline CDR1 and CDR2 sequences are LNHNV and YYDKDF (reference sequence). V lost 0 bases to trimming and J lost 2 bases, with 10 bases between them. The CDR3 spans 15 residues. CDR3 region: CATSRDLGQQETQYF. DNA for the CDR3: TGTGCCACCAGCAGAGATTTAGGACAGCAAGAGACCCAGTACTTC.

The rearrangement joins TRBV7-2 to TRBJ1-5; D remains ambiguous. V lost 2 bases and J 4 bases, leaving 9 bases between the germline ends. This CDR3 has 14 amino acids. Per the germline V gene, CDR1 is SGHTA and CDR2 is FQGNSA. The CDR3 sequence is CASSLMIGNQPQHF. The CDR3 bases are TGTGCCAGCAGCTTAATGATCGGAAATCAGCCCCAGCATTTT. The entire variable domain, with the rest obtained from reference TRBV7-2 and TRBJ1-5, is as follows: GAGVSQSPSNKVTEKGKDVELRCDPISGHTALYWYRQSLGQGLEFLIYFQGNSAPDKSGLPSDRFSAERTGGSVSTLTIQRTQQEDSAVYLCASSLMIGNQPQHFGDGTRLSIL.

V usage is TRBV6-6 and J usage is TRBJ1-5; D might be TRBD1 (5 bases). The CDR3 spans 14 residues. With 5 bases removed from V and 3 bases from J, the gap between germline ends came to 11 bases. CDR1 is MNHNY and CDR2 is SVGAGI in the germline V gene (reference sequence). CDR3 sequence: CASSKDSSNQPQHF. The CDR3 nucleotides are TGTGCCAGCAGTAAAGACAGCTCCAATCAGCCCCAGCATTTT.

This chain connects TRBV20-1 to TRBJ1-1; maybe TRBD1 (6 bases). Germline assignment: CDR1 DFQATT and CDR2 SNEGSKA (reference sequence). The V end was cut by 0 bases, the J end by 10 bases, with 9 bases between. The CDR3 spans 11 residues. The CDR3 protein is CSARERGGAFF. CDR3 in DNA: TGCAGTGCTAGAGAGAGGGGGGGAGCTTTCTTT.

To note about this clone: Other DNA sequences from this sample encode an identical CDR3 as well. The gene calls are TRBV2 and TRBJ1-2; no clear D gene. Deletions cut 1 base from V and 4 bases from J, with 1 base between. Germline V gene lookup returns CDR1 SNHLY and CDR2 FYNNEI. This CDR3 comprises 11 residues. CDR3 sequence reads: CASSEGYGYTF. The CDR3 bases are TGTGCCAGCAGTGAAGGCTATGGCTACACCTTC. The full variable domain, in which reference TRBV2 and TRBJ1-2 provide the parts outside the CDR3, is EPEVTQTPSHQVTQMGQEVILRCVPISNHLYFYWYRQILGQKVEFLVSFYNNEISEKSEIFDDQFSVERPDGSNFTLKIRSTKLEDSAMYFCASSEGYGYTFGSGTRLTVV.

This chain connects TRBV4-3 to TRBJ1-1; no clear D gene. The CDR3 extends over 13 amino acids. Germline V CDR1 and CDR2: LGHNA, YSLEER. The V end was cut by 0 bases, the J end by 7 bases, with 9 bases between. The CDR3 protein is CASSQEMSVEAFF. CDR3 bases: TGCGCCAGCAGCCAAGAAATGAGCGTTGAAGCTTTCTTT.

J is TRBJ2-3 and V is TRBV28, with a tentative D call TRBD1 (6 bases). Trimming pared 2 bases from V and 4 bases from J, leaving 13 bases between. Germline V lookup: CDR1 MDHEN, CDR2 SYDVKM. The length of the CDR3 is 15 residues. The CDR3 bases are TGTGCCAGCAGTTTAGGGGGCCGGCTGGCAGATACGCAGTATTTT. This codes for CASSLGGRLADTQYF.

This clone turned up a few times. The CDR3: CASSLTPRSFTDTQYF. The CDR3 bases are TGTGCCAGCAGCTTAACCCCCCGTAGCTTTACAGATACGCAGTATTTT. The V gene is TRBV7-3, the J gene TRBJ2-3; no firm D call. From germline, CDR1 is SGHTA and CDR2 FQGTGA. Trimming took off 0 bases at V and 3 bases at J, with 13 bases between the two ends. CDR3 length: 16 residues. Drawing the rest from reference TRBV7-3 and TRBJ2-3, the complete variable domain is GAGVSQTPSNKVTEKGKYVELRCDPISGHTALYWYRQSLGQGPEFLIYFQGTGAADDSGLPNDRFFAVRPEGSVSTLKIQRTERGDSAVYLCASSLTPRSFTDTQYFGPGTRLTVL.

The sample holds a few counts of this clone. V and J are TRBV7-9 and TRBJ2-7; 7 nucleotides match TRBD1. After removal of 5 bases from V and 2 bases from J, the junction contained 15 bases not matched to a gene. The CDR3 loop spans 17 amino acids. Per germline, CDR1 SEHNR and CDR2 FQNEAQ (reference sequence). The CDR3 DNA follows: TGTGCCAGCAGCCCGCCGATCCCGGGACAGCCGACCTACGAGCAGTACTTC. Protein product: CASSPPIPGQPTYEQYF. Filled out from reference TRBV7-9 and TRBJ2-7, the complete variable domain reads DTGVSQNPRHKITKRGQNVTFRCDPISEHNRLYWYRQTLGQGPEFLTYFQNEAQLEKSRLLSDRFSAERPKGSFSTLEIQRTEQGDSAMYLCASSPPIPGQPTYEQYFGPGTRLTVT.

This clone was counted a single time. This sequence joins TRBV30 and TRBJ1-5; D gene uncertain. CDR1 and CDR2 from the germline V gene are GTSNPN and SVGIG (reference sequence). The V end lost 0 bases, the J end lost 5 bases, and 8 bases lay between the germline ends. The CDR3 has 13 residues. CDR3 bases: TGTGCCTGGAGTGTACGACCGGATCAGCCCCAGCATTTT. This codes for CAWSVRPDQPQHF.

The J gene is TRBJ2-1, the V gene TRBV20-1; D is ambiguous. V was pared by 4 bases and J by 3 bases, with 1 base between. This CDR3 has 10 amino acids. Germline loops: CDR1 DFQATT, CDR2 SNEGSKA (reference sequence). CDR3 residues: CSANYNEQFF. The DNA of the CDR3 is TGCAGTGCTAACTACAATGAGCAGTTCTTC.

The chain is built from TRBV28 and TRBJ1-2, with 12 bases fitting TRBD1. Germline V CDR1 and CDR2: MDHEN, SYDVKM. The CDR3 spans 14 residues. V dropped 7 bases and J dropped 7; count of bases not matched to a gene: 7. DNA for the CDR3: TGTGCCAGCAAGACCCCGGGACAGGGGGCTGGCTACACCTTC. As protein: CASKTPGQGAGYTF.

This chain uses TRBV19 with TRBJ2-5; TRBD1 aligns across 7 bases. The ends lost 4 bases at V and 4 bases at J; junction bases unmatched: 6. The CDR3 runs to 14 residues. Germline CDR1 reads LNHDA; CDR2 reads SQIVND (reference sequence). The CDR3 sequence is CASSKGDSGETQYF. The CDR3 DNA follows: TGTGCCAGTAGTAAGGGGGACAGTGGAGAGACCCAGTACTTC.

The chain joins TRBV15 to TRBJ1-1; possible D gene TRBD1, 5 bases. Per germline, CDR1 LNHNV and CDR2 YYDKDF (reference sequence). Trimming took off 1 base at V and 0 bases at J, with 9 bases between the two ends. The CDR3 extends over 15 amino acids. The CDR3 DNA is TGTGCCACCAGCAGAGGGGGGGTTATGAACACTGAAGCTTTCTTT. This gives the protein CATSRGGVMNTEAFF.

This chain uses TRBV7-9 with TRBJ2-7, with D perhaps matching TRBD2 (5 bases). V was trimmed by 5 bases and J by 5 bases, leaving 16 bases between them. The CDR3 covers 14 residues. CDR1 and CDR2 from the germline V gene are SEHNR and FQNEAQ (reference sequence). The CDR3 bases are TGTGCCAGCAGCGAAGGGAGAGGTATCCACGAGCAGTACTTC. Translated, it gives CASSEGRGIHEQYF.

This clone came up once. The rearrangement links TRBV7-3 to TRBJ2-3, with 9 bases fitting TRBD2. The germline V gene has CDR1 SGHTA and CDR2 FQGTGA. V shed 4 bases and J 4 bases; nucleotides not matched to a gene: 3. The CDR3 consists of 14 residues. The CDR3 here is CASSSGTSSDTQYF. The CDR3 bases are TGTGCCAGCAGCTCCGGGACTAGCTCAGATACGCAGTATTTT.

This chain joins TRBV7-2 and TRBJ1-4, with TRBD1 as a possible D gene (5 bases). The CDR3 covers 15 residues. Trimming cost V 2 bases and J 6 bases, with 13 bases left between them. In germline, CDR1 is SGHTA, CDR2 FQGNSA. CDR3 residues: CASSLRRGSYEKLFF. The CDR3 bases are TGTGCCAGCAGCTTACGGAGGGGTTCTTATGAAAAACTGTTTTTT. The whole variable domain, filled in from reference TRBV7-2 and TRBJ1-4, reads GAGVSQSPSNKVTEKGKDVELRCDPISGHTALYWYRQSLGQGLEFLIYFQGNSAPDKSGLPSDRFSAERTGGSVSTLTIQRTQQEDSAVYLCASSLRRGSYEKLFFGSGTQLSVL.

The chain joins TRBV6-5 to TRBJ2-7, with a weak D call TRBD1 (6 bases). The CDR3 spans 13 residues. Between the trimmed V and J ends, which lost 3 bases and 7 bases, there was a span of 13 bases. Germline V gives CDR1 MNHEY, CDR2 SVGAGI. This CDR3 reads CASSYEGGSEQYF. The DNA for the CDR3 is TGTGCCAGCAGTTATGAAGGGGGTAGTGAGCAGTACTTC.